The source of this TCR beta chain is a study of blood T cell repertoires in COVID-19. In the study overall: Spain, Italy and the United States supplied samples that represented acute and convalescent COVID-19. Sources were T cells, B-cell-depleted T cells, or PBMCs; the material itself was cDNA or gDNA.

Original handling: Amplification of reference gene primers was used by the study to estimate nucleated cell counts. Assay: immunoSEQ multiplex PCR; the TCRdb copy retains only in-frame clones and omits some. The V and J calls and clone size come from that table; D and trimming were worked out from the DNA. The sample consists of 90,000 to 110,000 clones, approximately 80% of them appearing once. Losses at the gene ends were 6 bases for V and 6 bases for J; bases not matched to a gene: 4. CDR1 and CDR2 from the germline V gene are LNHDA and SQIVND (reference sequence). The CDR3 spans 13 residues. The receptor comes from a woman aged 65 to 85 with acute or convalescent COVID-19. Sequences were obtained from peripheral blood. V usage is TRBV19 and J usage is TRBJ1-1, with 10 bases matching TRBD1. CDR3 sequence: CASRGQGVAEAFF. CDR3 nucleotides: TGTGCCAGTAGAGGACAGGGGGTCGCTGAAGCTTTCTTT. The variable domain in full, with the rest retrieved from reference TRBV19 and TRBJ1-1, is DGGITQSPKYLFRKEGQNVTLSCEQNLNHDAMYWYRQDPGQGLRLIYYSQIVNDFQKGDIAEGYSVSREKKESFPLTVTSAQKNPTAFYLCASRGQGVAEAFFGQGTRLTVV.